The rows below give T cell receptor beta chains drawn from one sample of a study of patients and donors after allogeneic stem cell transplantation. TCRdb re-analysed the RT-PCR reads in MiXCR, keeping a single row per CDR3 protein. The sample lists hundreds of thousands of distinct CDR3 sequences, 16% seen once, with 7% to 7.5% in the top ten. Specimen: blood, either unsorted or a sorted T cell fraction (not recorded which). These receptors were obtained from a human donor who was either an allogeneic HSCT recipient or a stem cell or donor lymphocyte infusion donor (not recorded which). It is not recorded whose cells these are; they may come from a transplant donor. The CDR3 runs from the conserved cysteine through the conserved F or W. A D gene is named only where the DNA matches it firmly. Clone size is not always given. Where it is, it says once, few, many or a class for expanded clones.

D	V	J	size	DNA	CDR3
TRBD2	TRBV20-1	TRBJ2-3	NA	TGCAGTGCTAGACTAATAGGACTAGCGGGAGCAACGGATACGCAGTATTTT	CSARLIGLAGATDTQYF
TRBD1	TRBV6-1	TRBJ2-7	many	TGTGCCAACACGTCCCGGGACAGGGTATACGAGCAGTACTTC	CANTSRDRVYEQYF
NA	TRBV3-1	TRBJ2-5	many	TGTGCCAGCAGTCAAGACAGTATGAGTGAGACCCAGTACTTC	CASSQDSMSETQYF
TRBD1	TRBV19	TRBJ1-6	NA	TGTGCCAGTACCCCAAGGACAGGGCACAATTCACCCCTCCACTTT	CASTPRTGHNSPLHF
TRBD1	TRBV5-1	TRBJ2-3	few	TGCGCCAGCAGCTGGGGGACAGGGAGCACAGATACGCAGTATTTT	CASSWGTGSTDTQYF
TRBD2	TRBV9	TRBJ2-4	few	TGTGCCAGCAGCGTAAGGCTAGCGGGGGGCTTTGTCAAAAACATTCAGTACTTC	CASSVRLAGGFVKNIQYF
NA	TRBV9	TRBJ2-1	few	TGTGCCAGCAGCGTAGCGGGGGCCTACAATGAGCAGTTCTTC	CASSVAGAYNEQFF
NA	TRBV25-1	TRBJ2-3	NA	TGTGCCAGCAGTGAATTGGTGGGAATCCCAGATACGCAGTATTTT	CASSELVGIPDTQYF
TRBD1	TRBV27	TRBJ2-7	NA	TGTGCCAGCAGTTCGCCTGGCCGGGACAGGGGGTACGAGCAGTACTTC	CASSSPGRDRGYEQYF
TRBD1	TRBV12-3/TRBV12-4	TRBJ1-5	NA	TGTGCCAGCAGCCCCCGGACAGGGGCCGGTCAGCCCCAGCATTTT	CASSPRTGAGQPQHF
NA	TRBV2	TRBJ1-1	few	TGTGCCAGCAGTGAAGCGCAAGGGGGAGCTTTCTTT	CASSEAQGGAFF
TRBD1	TRBV6-1	TRBJ1-1	many	TGTGCCAGCAGCCGAGGGACAGGGGGTAAGAACACTGAAGCTTTCTTT	CASSRGTGGKNTEAFF
TRBD2	TRBV10-3	TRBJ2-7	few	TGTGCCATCAGTCTCTTTGGGGGGGGAAACTCACTCTACGAGCAGTACTTC	CAISLFGGGNSLYEQYF
NA	TRBV2	TRBJ2-5	NA	TGTGCCAGCAGTGAAACCGCAGGGGAGACCCAGTACTTC	CASSETAGETQYF
NA	TRBV11-3	TRBJ2-7	NA	TGTGCCAGCAGCGCGATCTACGGCTCCTACGAGCAGTACTTC	CASSAIYGSYEQYF
TRBD1	TRBV9	TRBJ2-6	NA	TGTGCCAGCAGCGAGGGACAGGGGAATATTCTCTCTGGGGCCAACGTCCTGACTTTC	CASSEGQGNILSGANVLTF
TRBD1	TRBV7-9	TRBJ1-4	NA	TGTGCCAGCAGCTTTACAGGGGTCCCTAATGAAAAACTGTTTTTT	CASSFTGVPNEKLFF
NA	TRBV6-2/TRBV6-3	TRBJ1-1	NA	TGTGCCAGCAGTTACGATTGGGGGCTGGTCTTT	CASSYDWGLVF
TRBD2	TRBV30	TRBJ2-7	few	TGTGCCTCGGAGGGTGCGGGAGATCTCTCCTACGAGCAGTACTTC	CASEGAGDLSYEQYF
NA	TRBV29-1	TRBJ2-7	many	TGCAGCGTTGGGGCAGGGAGAACATACGAGCAGTACTTC	CSVGAGRTYEQYF
TRBD1	TRBV20-1	TRBJ2-7	few	TGCAGTGCTAGAGACGGACAGGGCAAAGTCAACGAGCAGTACTTC	CSARDGQGKVNEQYF
TRBD2	TRBV24-1	TRBJ2-5	many	TGTGCCACCAGTGATACCGCCGCGGGAGGGATTCGGGAGACCCAGTACTTC	CATSDTAAGGIRETQYF
NA	TRBV5-1	TRBJ1-5	NA	TGCGCCAGCAGCGATGGACAGAATCAGCCCCAGCATTTT	CASSDGQNQPQHF
TRBD1	TRBV9	TRBJ2-7	few	TGTGCCAGCAGCGCGGGACAGACCTACGAGCAGTACTTC	CASSAGQTYEQYF
TRBD2	TRBV7-2	TRBJ2-3	NA	TGTGCCAGCAGACCTTCTAGCGGGGAGGGGACAGATACGCAGTATTTT	CASRPSSGEGTDTQYF
TRBD1	TRBV24-1	TRBJ2-6	many	TGTGCCACCAGTGTCCCCTGGGACAGGGGAACCGGGGCCAACGTCCTGACTTTC	CATSVPWDRGTGANVLTF
NA	TRBV5-1	TRBJ2-1	many	TGCGCCAGCAGCACGGGGGCATCACACAATGAGCAGTTCTTC	CASSTGASHNEQFF
TRBD2	TRBV6-5	TRBJ2-1	few	TGTGCCAGTAAAGGGGAGGGGAATGAGCAGTTCTTC	CASKGEGNEQFF
NA	TRBV7-2	TRBJ1-5	few	TGTGCCAGCAGCTTAGGGCCTTGGGGCAATCAGCCCCAGCATTTT	CASSLGPWGNQPQHF
NA	TRBV24-1	TRBJ1-1	few	TGTGCCACCAGTGATTCCGGCAGGGCAGTCCCTGAAGCTTTCTTT	CATSDSGRAVPEAFF
NA	TRBV7-9	TRBJ2-6	NA	TGTGCCATTTCGTTCGGGGGCGGGAGAAGCTCTGGGGCCAACGTCCTGACTTTC	CAISFGGGRSSGANVLTF
NA	TRBV12-3/TRBV12-4	TRBJ1-5	NA	TGTGCCAGCAGTTTAAGCGGCAGGGGAGGACAGCCCCAGCATTTT	CASSLSGRGGQPQHF
TRBD2	TRBV7-9	TRBJ2-3	NA	TGTGCCAGCAGAACGGGACTAGCGGGGCATTACACAGATACGCAGTATTTT	CASRTGLAGHYTDTQYF
TRBD1	TRBV5-4	TRBJ2-1	NA	TGTGCCAGCAGCGTGCAGGGGGTTCTATTCTACAATGAGCAGTTCTTC	CASSVQGVLFYNEQFF
TRBD1	TRBV7-9	TRBJ1-1	many	TGTGCCAGCAGCAACGACAGGGGTGAAGCTTTCTTT	CASSNDRGEAFF
NA	TRBV9	TRBJ1-1	NA	TGTGCCAGCAGCAGATCAGCGGACACTGAAGCTTTCTTT	CASSRSADTEAFF
TRBD1	TRBV7-9	TRBJ1-2	few	TGTGCCAGCAGCTTAGGGTGGGACAGGGGATACTATGGCTACACCTTC	CASSLGWDRGYYGYTF
TRBD1	TRBV29-1	TRBJ2-5	many	TGCAGCGCAAGGACAGGGGCGAGGGAGACCCAGTACTTC	CSARTGARETQYF
TRBD1	TRBV6-1	TRBJ2-7	few	TGTGCCAGCGGGACAGGGTTTCGCGAGCAGTACTTC	CASGTGFREQYF
NA	TRBV5-1	TRBJ2-3	few	TGCGCCAGCAGCCCACCATTTGGCCTCCCGACAGATACGCAGTATTTT	CASSPPFGLPTDTQYF
TRBD2	TRBV27	TRBJ2-7	few	TGTGCCAGCAGTTTAACTAGCGATCGCGAGCAGTACTTC	CASSLTSDREQYF
TRBD1	TRBV20-1	TRBJ2-7	few	TGCAGTGCTAGAGATAGGGGACAGCCCTCCTACGAGCAGTACTTC	CSARDRGQPSYEQYF
NA	TRBV25-1	TRBJ2-1	few	TGTGCCAGCAGTGAATCTGGGGGAAATGAGCAGTTCTTC	CASSESGGNEQFF
NA	TRBV6-5	TRBJ2-7	NA	TGTGCCAGCAGTTACTCCGGGGGGCGAGCTACTGAGCAGTACTTC	CASSYSGGRATEQYF
TRBD1	TRBV5-1	TRBJ1-1	many	TGCGCCAGCAGCTTGGAGGACAGGGTCACTGAAGCTTTCTTT	CASSLEDRVTEAFF
TRBD2	TRBV2	TRBJ2-7	few	TGTGCCAGCAGTGACCTCCGGGAGGGAGAGCAGTACTTC	CASSDLREGEQYF
NA	TRBV10-3	TRBJ2-1	many	TGTGCCATCAGTGAGCCCACGGTAGACAATGAGCAGTTCTTC	CAISEPTVDNEQFF
NA	TRBV16	TRBJ2-2	NA	TGTGCCAGCAGCCAATATCTTCAGGGCAGAAAGAACACCGGGGAGCTGTTTTTT	CASSQYLQGRKNTGELFF
NA	TRBV7-3	TRBJ1-2	few	TGTGCCAGCTCCCCAGGGAGAACCTATGGCTACACCTTC	CASSPGRTYGYTF
TRBD1	TRBV12-3/TRBV12-4	TRBJ1-5	many	TGTGCCAGCAGTTTAGCGGACAGGGCGGATCAGCCCCAGCATTTT	CASSLADRADQPQHF